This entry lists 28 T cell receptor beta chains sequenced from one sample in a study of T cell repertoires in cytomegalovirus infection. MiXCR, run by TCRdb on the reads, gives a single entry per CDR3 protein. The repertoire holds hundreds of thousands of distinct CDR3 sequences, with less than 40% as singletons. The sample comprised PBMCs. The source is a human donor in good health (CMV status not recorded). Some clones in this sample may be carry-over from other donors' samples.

CDR3 amino acids: CASSLGGVGADTQYF. DNA for the CDR3: TGTGCCAGCAGCTTAGGAGGGGTGGGCGCAGATACGCAGTATTTT. V gene TRBV7-6 combines with J gene TRBJ2-3, with D perhaps assigned TRBD1 or TRBD2 (5 bases each). Trimming took off 1 base at V and 4 bases at J, with 12 bases between the two ends. Germline CDR1 and CDR2: SGHVS and FNYEAQ. CDR3 length: 15 residues.

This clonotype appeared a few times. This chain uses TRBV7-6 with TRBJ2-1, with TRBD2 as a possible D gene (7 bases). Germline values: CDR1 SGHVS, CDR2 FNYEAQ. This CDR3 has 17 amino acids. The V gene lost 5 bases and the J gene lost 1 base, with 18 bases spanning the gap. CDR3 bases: TGTGCCAGCAGCCCTAGGGGGGGGGTAGGATCCTACAATGAGCAGTTCTTC. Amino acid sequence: CASSPRGGVGSYNEQFF.

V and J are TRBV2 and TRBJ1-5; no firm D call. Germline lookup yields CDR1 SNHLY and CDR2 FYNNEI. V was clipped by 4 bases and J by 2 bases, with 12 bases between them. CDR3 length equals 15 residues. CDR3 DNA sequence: TGTGCCAGCAGTGTTTGGGATCTTCGCAATCAGCCCCAGCATTTT. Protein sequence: CASSVWDLRNQPQHF.

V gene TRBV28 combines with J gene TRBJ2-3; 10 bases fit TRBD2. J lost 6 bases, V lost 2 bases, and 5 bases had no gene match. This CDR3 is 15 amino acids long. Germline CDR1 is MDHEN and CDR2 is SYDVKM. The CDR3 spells CASSLTSGDLDTQYF. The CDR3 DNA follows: TGTGCCAGCAGTTTAACTAGCGGGGACCTTGATACGCAGTATTTT.

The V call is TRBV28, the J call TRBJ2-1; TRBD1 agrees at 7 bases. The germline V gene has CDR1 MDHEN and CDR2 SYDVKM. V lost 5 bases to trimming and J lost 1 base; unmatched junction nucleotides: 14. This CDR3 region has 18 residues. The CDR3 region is CASSPPDRTSVSYNEQFF. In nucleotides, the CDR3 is TGTGCCAGCAGTCCGCCGGACAGGACCTCGGTGTCCTACAATGAGCAGTTCTTC.

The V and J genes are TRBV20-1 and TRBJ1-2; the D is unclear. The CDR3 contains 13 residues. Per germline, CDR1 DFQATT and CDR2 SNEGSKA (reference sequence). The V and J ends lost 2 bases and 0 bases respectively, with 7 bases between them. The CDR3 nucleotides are TGCAGTGCTAGACACCTAGCTAACTATGGCTACACCTTC. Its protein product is CSARHLANYGYTF.

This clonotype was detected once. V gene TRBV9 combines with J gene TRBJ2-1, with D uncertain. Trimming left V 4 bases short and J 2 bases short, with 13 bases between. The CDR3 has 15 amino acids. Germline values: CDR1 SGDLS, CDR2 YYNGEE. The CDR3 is CASSYQSSTYNEQFF. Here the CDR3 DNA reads TGTGCCAGCAGCTATCAAAGTTCCACCTACAATGAGCAGTTCTTC.

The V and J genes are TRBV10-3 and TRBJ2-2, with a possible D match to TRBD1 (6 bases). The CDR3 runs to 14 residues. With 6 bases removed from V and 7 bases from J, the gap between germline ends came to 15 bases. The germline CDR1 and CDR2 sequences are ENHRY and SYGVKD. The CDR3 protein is CAISSNRAHGELFF. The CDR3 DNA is TGTGCCATCAGCTCAAACAGGGCTCACGGGGAGCTGTTTTTT.

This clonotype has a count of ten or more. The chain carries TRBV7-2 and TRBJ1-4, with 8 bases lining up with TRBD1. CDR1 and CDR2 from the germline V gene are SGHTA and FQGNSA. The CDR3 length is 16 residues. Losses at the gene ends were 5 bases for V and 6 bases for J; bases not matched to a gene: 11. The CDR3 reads CASSQGGPGGHEKLFF. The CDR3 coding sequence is TGTGCCAGCAGCCAAGGAGGGCCAGGGGGCCATGAAAAACTGTTTTTT. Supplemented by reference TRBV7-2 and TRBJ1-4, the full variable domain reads GAGVSQSPSNKVTEKGKDVELRCDPISGHTALYWYRQSLGQGLEFLIYFQGNSAPDKSGLPSDRFSAERTGGSVSTLTIQRTQQEDSAVYLCASSQGGPGGHEKLFFGSGTQLSVL.

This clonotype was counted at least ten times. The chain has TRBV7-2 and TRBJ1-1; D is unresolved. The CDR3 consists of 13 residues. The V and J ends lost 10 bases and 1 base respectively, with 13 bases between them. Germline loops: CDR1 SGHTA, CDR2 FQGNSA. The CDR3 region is CATKSRQNTEAFF. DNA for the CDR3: TGTGCCACCAAGAGTAGACAGAACACTGAAGCTTTCTTT.

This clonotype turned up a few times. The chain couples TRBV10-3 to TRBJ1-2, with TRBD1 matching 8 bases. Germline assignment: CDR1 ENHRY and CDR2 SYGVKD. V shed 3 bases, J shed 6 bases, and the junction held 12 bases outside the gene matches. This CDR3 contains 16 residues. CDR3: CAISDRQGANLDGYTF. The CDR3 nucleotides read TGTGCCATCAGTGATCGTCAGGGGGCGAATTTGGATGGCTACACCTTC.

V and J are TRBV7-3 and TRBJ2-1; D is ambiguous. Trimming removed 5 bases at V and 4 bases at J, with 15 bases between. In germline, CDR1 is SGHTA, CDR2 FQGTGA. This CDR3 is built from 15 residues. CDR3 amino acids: CASSPPPPPYNEQFF. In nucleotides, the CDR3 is TGTGCCAGCAGCCCCCCGCCACCCCCGTACAATGAGCAGTTCTTC.

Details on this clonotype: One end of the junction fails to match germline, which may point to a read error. CDR3: CASSPRGDQPKHF. The CDR3 coding sequence is TGTGCCAGCAGTCCCAGGGGAGATCAGCCCAAGCATTTT. The chain combines TRBV6-6 with TRBJ1-5; perhaps TRBD1 as D (6 bases). CDR3 size: 13 residues. CDR1 is MNHNY and CDR2 is SVGAGI in the germline V gene (reference sequence).

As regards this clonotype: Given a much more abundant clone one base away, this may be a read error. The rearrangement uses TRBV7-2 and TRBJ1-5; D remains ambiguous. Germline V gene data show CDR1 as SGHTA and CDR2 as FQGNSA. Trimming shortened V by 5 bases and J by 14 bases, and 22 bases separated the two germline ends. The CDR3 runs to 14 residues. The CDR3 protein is CASSPLVVTGAKHF. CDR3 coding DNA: TGTGCCAGCAGCCCCTTAGTGGTAACGGGAGCCAAGCATTTT.

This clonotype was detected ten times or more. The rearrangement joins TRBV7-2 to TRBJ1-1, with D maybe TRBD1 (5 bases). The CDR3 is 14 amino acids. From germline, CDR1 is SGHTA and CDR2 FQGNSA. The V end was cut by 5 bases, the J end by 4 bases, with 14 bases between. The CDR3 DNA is TGTGCCAGCAGCCGAGGGACGAGTGCCACTGAAGCTTTCTTT. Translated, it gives CASSRGTSATEAFF.

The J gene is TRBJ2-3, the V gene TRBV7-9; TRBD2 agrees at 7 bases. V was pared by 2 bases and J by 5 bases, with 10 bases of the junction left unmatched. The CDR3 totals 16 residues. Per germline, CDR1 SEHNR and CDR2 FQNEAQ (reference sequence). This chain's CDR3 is CASSLRRAGSQDTQYF. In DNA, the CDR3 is TGTGCCAGCAGCTTAAGGCGAGCGGGGAGCCAAGATACGCAGTATTTT.

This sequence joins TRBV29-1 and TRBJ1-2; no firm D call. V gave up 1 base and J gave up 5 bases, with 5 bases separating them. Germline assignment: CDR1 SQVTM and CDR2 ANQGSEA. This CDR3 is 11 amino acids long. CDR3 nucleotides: TGCAGCGTTGAAGTTAGGTATGGCTACACCTTC. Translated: CSVEVRYGYTF.

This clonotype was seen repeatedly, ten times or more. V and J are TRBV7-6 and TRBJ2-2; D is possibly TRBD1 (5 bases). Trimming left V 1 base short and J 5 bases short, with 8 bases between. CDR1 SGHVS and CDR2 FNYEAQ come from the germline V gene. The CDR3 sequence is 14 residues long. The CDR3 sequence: CASSLVAGTGELFF. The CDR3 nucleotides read TGTGCCAGCAGCTTAGTGGCAGGGACCGGGGAGCTGTTTTTT.

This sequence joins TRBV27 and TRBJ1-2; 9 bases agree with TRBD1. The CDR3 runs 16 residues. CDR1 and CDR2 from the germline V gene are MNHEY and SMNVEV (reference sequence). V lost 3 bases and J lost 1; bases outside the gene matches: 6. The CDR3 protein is CASSFKGTGINYGYTF. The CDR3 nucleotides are TGTGCCAGCAGTTTTAAGGGGACAGGGATTAACTATGGCTACACCTTC.

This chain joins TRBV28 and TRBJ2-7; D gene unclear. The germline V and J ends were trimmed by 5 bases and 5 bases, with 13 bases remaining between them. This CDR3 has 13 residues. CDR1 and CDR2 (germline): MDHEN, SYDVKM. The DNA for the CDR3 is TGTGCCAGCAGTCGTGGACCTTTTGACGAGCAGTACTTC. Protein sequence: CASSRGPFDEQYF. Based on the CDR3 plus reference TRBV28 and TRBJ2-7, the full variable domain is DVKVTQSSRYLVKRTGEKVFLECVQDMDHENMFWYRQDPGLGLRLIYFSYDVKMKEKGDIPEGYSVSREKKERFSLILESASTNQTSMYLCASSRGPFDEQYFGPGTRLTVT.

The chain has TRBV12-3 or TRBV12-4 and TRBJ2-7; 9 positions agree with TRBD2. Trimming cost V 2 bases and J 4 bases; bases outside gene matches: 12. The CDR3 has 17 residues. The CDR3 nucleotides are TGTGCCAGCAGTTTACTTTCGGGGGGACTAGCAGTATACGAGCAGTACTTC. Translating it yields CASSLLSGGLAVYEQYF.

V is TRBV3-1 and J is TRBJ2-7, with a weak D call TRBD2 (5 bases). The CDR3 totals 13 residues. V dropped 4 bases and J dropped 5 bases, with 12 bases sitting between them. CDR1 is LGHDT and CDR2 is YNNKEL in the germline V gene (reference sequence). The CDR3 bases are TGTGCCAGCAGCCGGGAGCAGATGCACGAGCAGTACTTC. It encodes CASSREQMHEQYF.

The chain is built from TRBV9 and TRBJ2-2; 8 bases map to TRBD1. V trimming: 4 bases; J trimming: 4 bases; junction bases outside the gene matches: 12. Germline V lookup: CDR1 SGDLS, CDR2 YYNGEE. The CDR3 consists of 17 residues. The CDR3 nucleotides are TGTGCCAGCAGCTCCACTTTCAGGACAGGGACCACCGGGGAGCTGTTTTTT. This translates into CASSSTFRTGTTGELFF.

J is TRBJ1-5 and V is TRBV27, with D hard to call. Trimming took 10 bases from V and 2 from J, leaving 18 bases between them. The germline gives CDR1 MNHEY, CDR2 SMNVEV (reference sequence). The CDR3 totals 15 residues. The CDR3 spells CATRTLRVGNQPQHF. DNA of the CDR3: TGTGCCACCAGGACCCTTCGGGTTGGCAATCAGCCCCAGCATTTT.

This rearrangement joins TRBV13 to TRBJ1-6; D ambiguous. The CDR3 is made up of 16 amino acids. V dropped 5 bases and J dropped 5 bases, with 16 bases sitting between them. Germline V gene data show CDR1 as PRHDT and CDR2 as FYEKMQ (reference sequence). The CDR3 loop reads CASSPDAGGNNSPLHF. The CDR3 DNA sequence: TGTGCCAGCAGCCCAGACGCGGGAGGGAATAATTCACCCCTCCACTTT. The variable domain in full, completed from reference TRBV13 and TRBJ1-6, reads AAGVIQSPRHLIKEKRETATLKCYPIPRHDTVYWYQQGPGQDPQFLISFYEKMQSDKGSIPDRFSAQQFSDYHSELNMSSLELGDSALYFCASSPDAGGNNSPLHFGNGTRLTVT.

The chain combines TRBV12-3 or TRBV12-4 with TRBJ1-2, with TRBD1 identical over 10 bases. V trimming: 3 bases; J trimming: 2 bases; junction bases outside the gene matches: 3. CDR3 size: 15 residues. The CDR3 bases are TGTGCCAGCAGTTTCCAGACAGGGGGCAACTATGGCTACACCTTC. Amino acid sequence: CASSFQTGGNYGYTF.

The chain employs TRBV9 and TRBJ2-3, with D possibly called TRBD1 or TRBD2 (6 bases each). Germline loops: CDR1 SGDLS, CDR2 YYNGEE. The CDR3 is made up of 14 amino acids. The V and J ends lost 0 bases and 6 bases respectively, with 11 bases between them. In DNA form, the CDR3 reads TGTGCCAGCAGCGTAGGATCGGGGGCGGATACGCAGTATTTT. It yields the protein CASSVGSGADTQYF.

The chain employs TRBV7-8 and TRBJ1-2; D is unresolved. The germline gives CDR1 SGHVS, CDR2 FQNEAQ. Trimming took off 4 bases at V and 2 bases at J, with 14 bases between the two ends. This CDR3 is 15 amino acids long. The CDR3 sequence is CASSSVVASNYGYTF. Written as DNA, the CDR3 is TGTGCCAGCAGCTCAGTCGTGGCGTCCAACTATGGCTACACCTTC.